The rows below give T cell receptor beta chains drawn from one sample of a study of CXCR3-negative and CXCR3-positive naive CD8 T cells. TCRdb re-called the 5' RACE reads and catalogs CDR3 proteins one per entry, DNA excluded. The sample table sets out around 140,000 distinct CDR3 sequences. Sequenced material: naive CXCR3+ CD8+ T cells from blood. The receptors shown here come from a human donor in good health. Some clones in this sample may be carry-over from other donors' samples. Both conserved end residues are part of each CDR3.

j_gene: TRBJ2-1
len: 13
v_gene: TRBV3-1
CDR3aa: CASSPTSGDEQFF

j_gene: TRBJ2-5
len: 15
v_gene: TRBV19
CDR3aa: CASSPGSRGQETQYF

j_gene: TRBJ1-1
len: 14
v_gene: TRBV5-6
CDR3aa: CASSFWVSSTEAFF

j_gene: TRBJ2-7
len: 15
v_gene: TRBV29-1
CDR3aa: CSVEFAGRGSYEQYF

j_gene: TRBJ1-2
len: 16
v_gene: TRBV12-3/TRBV12-4
CDR3aa: CASSLSGGQGVYGYTF

j_gene: TRBJ2-7
len: 15
v_gene: TRBV3-1
CDR3aa: CASSQRFAGFYEQYF

j_gene: TRBJ2-1
len: 16
v_gene: TRBV6-5
CDR3aa: CASSYSSRLEANEQFF

j_gene: TRBJ2-7
len: 11
v_gene: TRBV6-1
CDR3aa: CARSLAYEQYF

j_gene: TRBJ2-1
len: 15
v_gene: TRBV6-1
CDR3aa: CASSDGLEGYNEQFF

j_gene: TRBJ2-1
len: 17
v_gene: TRBV28
CDR3aa: CASSLGRGGYSYNEQFF

j_gene: TRBJ2-3
len: 14
v_gene: TRBV12-3/TRBV12-4
CDR3aa: CASEGDSHTDTQYF

j_gene: TRBJ1-1
len: 15
v_gene: TRBV5-1
CDR3aa: CASSLLYTENTEAFF

j_gene: TRBJ2-1
len: 11
v_gene: TRBV29-1
CDR3aa: CSVEESNEQFF

j_gene: TRBJ2-3
len: 18
v_gene: TRBV6-5
CDR3aa: CASSYSREAIFSTDTQYF

j_gene: TRBJ2-3
len: 17
v_gene: TRBV29-1
CDR3aa: CSVEDHGSGTRGDTQYF

j_gene: TRBJ2-1
len: 14
v_gene: TRBV28
CDR3aa: CASSSGASYNEQFF

j_gene: TRBJ2-5
len: 16
v_gene: TRBV29-1
CDR3aa: CSVVGQGIPNEETQYF

j_gene: TRBJ2-7
len: 15
v_gene: TRBV10-3
CDR3aa: CAISDPWTGAYEQYF

j_gene: TRBJ2-2
len: 17
v_gene: TRBV7-9
CDR3aa: CASSLVGAPINTGELFF

j_gene: TRBJ2-2
len: 15
v_gene: TRBV27
CDR3aa: CASSLTEGVTGELFF

j_gene: TRBJ2-7
len: 15
v_gene: TRBV6-5
CDR3aa: CASSQGQGYSYEQYF

j_gene: TRBJ2-1
len: 15
v_gene: TRBV19
CDR3aa: CASSIDDGEYNEQFF

j_gene: TRBJ2-7
len: 15
v_gene: TRBV4-1
CDR3aa: CASSPSGTGVYEQYF

j_gene: TRBJ2-3
len: 16
v_gene: TRBV4-1
CDR3aa: CASSQENPSGIDTQYF

j_gene: TRBJ2-5
len: 15
v_gene: TRBV4-1
CDR3aa: CASSQVWLTLGTQYF

j_gene: TRBJ2-5
len: 12
v_gene: TRBV7-6
CDR3aa: CASSLAGETQYF

j_gene: TRBJ2-5
len: 19
v_gene: TRBV24-1
CDR3aa: CATSDSRSRAGGLLRTQYF

j_gene: TRBJ1-1
len: 12
v_gene: TRBV6-4
CDR3aa: CAGSDSTGEKVF

j_gene: TRBJ2-3
len: 13
v_gene: TRBV7-3
CDR3aa: CASSLMGTDTQYF

j_gene: TRBJ1-5
len: 14
v_gene: TRBV5-5
CDR3aa: CASSLSSGQEPQHF

j_gene: TRBJ1-4
len: 17
v_gene: TRBV5-5
CDR3aa: CASSLTITEGPNEKLFF

j_gene: TRBJ2-1
len: 12
v_gene: TRBV14
CDR3aa: CASSLTYNEQFF

j_gene: TRBJ2-1
len: 15
v_gene: TRBV28
CDR3aa: CASNFFRTSYNEQFF

j_gene: TRBJ2-2
len: 13
v_gene: TRBV6-1
CDR3aa: CASRVGGTGELFF

j_gene: TRBJ2-1
len: 15
v_gene: TRBV4-1
CDR3aa: CASSQDGTGGNEQFF

j_gene: TRBJ2-6
len: 15
v_gene: TRBV10-3
CDR3aa: CAISLDGSGANVLTF

j_gene: TRBJ1-2
len: 14
v_gene: TRBV7-8
CDR3aa: CASSPGTLRYGYTF

j_gene: TRBJ1-2
len: 12
v_gene: TRBV20-1
CDR3aa: CSAPTGGLGYTF

j_gene: TRBJ2-6
len: 17
v_gene: TRBV6-4
CDR3aa: CASSGTAVGTGANVLTF

j_gene: TRBJ2-1
len: 16
v_gene: TRBV12-3/TRBV12-4
CDR3aa: CASSPLTGVEYNEQFF

j_gene: TRBJ1-4
len: 15
v_gene: TRBV7-8
CDR3aa: CASSLKGGTNEKLFF

j_gene: TRBJ2-3
len: 15
v_gene: TRBV9
CDR3aa: CASSVGVRGTDTQYF

j_gene: TRBJ2-1
len: 14
v_gene: TRBV27
CDR3aa: CASRPGTSYNEQFF

j_gene: TRBJ2-3
len: 15
v_gene: TRBV12-5
CDR3aa: CASGRQGAPPDTQYF

j_gene: TRBJ1-5
len: 13
v_gene: TRBV7-9
CDR3aa: CASSPDSDQPQHF

j_gene: TRBJ2-1
len: 16
v_gene: TRBV5-1
CDR3aa: CASSLHFPAGVYEQLF

j_gene: TRBJ1-2
len: 14
v_gene: TRBV20-1
CDR3aa: CSAVGLEGLGGYTF

j_gene: TRBJ2-7
len: 12
v_gene: TRBV25-1
CDR3aa: CASSFLGYEQYF

j_gene: TRBJ2-7
len: 15
v_gene: TRBV5-5
CDR3aa: CASGLGQESAYEQYF

j_gene: TRBJ2-7
len: 14
v_gene: TRBV28
CDR3aa: CASSDRDISYEQYF

j_gene: TRBJ2-5
len: 13
v_gene: TRBV5-1
CDR3aa: CASSLADQETQYF

j_gene: TRBJ2-1
len: 15
v_gene: TRBV9
CDR3aa: CASSGQESSYNEQFF

j_gene: TRBJ2-7
len: 13
v_gene: TRBV19
CDR3aa: CASSIEGAYEQYF

j_gene: TRBJ1-1
len: 13
v_gene: TRBV2
CDR3aa: CASSRQANTEAFF

j_gene: TRBJ2-1
len: 12
v_gene: TRBV12-3/TRBV12-4
CDR3aa: CASSPLSHEQFF

j_gene: TRBJ1-2
len: 13
v_gene: TRBV14
CDR3aa: CASSLTRDYGYTF

j_gene: TRBJ2-1
len: 15
v_gene: TRBV14
CDR3aa: CASSQDPIGRNEQFF

j_gene: TRBJ2-3
len: 16
v_gene: TRBV24-1
CDR3aa: CATSDSRVFRTDTQYF

j_gene: TRBJ2-7
len: 15
v_gene: TRBV4-2
CDR3aa: CASSQGTSGIYEQYF